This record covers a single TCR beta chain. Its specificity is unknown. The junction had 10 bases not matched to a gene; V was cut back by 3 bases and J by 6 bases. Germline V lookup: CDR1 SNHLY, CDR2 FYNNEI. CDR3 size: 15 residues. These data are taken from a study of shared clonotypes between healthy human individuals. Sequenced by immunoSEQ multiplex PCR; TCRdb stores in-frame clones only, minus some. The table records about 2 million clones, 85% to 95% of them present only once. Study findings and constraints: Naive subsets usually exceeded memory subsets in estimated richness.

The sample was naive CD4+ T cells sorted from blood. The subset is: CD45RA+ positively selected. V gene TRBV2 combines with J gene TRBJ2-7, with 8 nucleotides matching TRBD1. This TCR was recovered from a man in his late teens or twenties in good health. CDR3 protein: CASSEAQGATVEQYF. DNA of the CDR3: TGTGCCAGCAGTGAGGCCCAGGGGGCGACGGTCGAGCAGTACTTC.